This T cell receptor beta chain was recovered during a study of CD8+CD57+ T cells in acquired aplastic anemia. Sequencing was done on patients that had shown CD8+CD57+ cell expansion by flow cytometry. Genomic DNA provided the template from which TCR beta VDJ and CDR3 profiles were obtained. TCRdb re-called the reads through MiXCR, storing one row per CDR3 protein. The sample consists of some 150,000 distinct CDR3 sequences, about two thirds of them appearing once. Per germline, CDR1 LNHDA and CDR2 SQIVND (reference sequence). V was trimmed by 8 bases and J by 6 bases, leaving 22 bases between them. This CDR3 is 16 amino acids long.

The receptor comes from a human donor with aplastic anemia. Input material: sorted CD4+, CD8+, or CD8+CD57+ T cells (not recorded which) from PBMCs. The rearrangement joins TRBV19 to TRBJ2-2; tentatively, D is TRBD1 (7 bases). This chain's CDR3 is CASAGQRGGIAGELFF. The CDR3 bases are TGTGCCAGTGCGGGACAGCGAGGGGGCATCGCCGGGGAGCTGTTTTTT.